Below are 9 T cell receptor beta chains sequenced from a single sample in a study of vaccination effects on CD4 cells after COVID-19. No cognate antigen is known for these TCRs. After expansion with viral peptide pools in the ViraFEST assay, antigen-specific CD4+ T cells were sequenced. Scientists isolated CD4+ T cells after an approximately 9-day culture period ended. Confirmation by PCR established that the person had SARS-CoV-2 infection between March and December 2020. Repertoires were generated with immunoSEQ multiplex PCR, while TCRdb's copy carries only in-frame clones and drops some. Among around 20,000 clones listed, roughly 74% were seen once. Sequences were derived from CD4+ T cells from PBMCs cultured with a peptide pool, sampled before COVID-19 vaccination. Every receptor here comes from a human donor who had a prior SARS-CoV-2 infection.

The chain uses TRBV5-1 and TRBJ1-4; 10 nucleotides align to TRBD1. J lost 8 bases, V lost 4 bases, and 8 bases had no gene match. Germline V gene sequence: CDR1 SGHRS, CDR2 YFSETQ. The CDR3 has 15 residues. CDR3: CASSVGTGDGEKLFF. In DNA, the CDR3 is TGCGCCAGCAGCGTAGGGACAGGGGATGGAGAAAAACTGTTTTTT.

The chain couples TRBV9 to TRBJ1-4; D ambiguous. This CDR3 region has 13 residues. V lost 2 bases and J 8 bases, leaving 10 bases between the germline ends. CDR1 and CDR2 from the germline V gene are SGDLS and YYNGEE. CDR3 nucleotides: TGTGCCAGCAGCGTTCAGTTGGGGGAAAAACTGTTTTTT. It codes for CASSVQLGEKLFF.

Here the CDR3 DNA reads TGTGCCAGCAGCCAATATATTTCGGGGGCGTCTGATACGCAGTATTTT. Residues: CASSQYISGASDTQYF. The chain combines TRBV3-1 (or the pseudogene TRBV3-2) with TRBJ2-3; D possibly uses TRBD1 or TRBD2 (6 bases each). Trimming removed 2 bases at V and 6 bases at J, with 18 bases between. The CDR3 sequence is 16 residues long. The germline CDR1 and CDR2 sequences are LGHDT and YNNKEL (reference sequence).

This clone has just a few counts. The V gene is TRBV7-9, the J gene TRBJ2-7, with TRBD1 matching over 7 bases. V lost 2 bases, J lost 4 bases, and 2 bases stayed unmatched. The CDR3 runs to 13 residues. Germline-derived CDR1 and CDR2 are SEHNR and FQNEAQ (reference sequence). The CDR3 spells CASSLLTGYEQYF. The CDR3 DNA reads as TGTGCCAGCAGCTTACTGACAGGGTACGAGCAGTACTTC.

In this sample, this clone turned up once. The gene calls are TRBV2 and TRBJ1-5; D may be TRBD1 (6 bases). The V end lost 6 bases, the J end lost 4 bases, and 10 bases lay between the germline ends. The germline V gene encodes CDR1 SNHLY and CDR2 FYNNEI. This CDR3 contains 13 residues. The CDR3 nucleotides read TGTGCCAGCAGGGGGGACATTAATCAGCCCCAGCATTTT. Protein sequence: CASRGDINQPQHF.

V and J are TRBV7-2 and TRBJ2-3; weak D call: TRBD2 (7 bases). V was pared by 3 bases and J by 0 bases, with 16 bases between. CDR3 length: 17 amino acids. Germline loops: CDR1 SGHTA, CDR2 FQGNSA. The CDR3 is CASSLAGAFFSTDTQYF. DNA for the CDR3: TGTGCCAGCAGCTTGGCGGGGGCCTTTTTTAGCACAGATACGCAGTATTTT.

The genes are TRBV5-1 and TRBJ2-3; D is perhaps TRBD2 (6 bases). The length of the CDR3 is 16 residues. The V end lost 4 bases, the J end lost 3 bases, and 18 bases lay between the germline ends. Looked up from germline, CDR1 is SGHRS and CDR2 is YFSETQ. The CDR3 DNA reads as TGCGCCAGCAGCCCCTCCCGGGACTCAGAAACAGATACGCAGTATTTT. This codes for CASSPSRDSETDTQYF.

A few counts support this clone. The chain joins TRBV5-4 to TRBJ1-2; unclear D gene. This CDR3 region has 12 residues. Looked up from germline, CDR1 is SGHNT and CDR2 is YYREEE (reference sequence). With 1 base removed from V and 6 bases from J, the gap between germline ends came to 7 bases. CDR3 loop: CASSLPSDGYTF. The CDR3 DNA sequence: TGTGCCAGCAGCTTGCCCAGTGATGGCTACACCTTC.

The chain uses TRBV7-2 and TRBJ2-5; 7 bases agree with TRBD1. The CDR3 spans 14 residues. J lost 4 bases, V lost 4 bases, and 6 bases had no gene match. The germline V gene has CDR1 SGHTA and CDR2 FQGNSA. CDR3 in amino acids: CASSSGTVRETQYF. The CDR3 bases are TGTGCCAGCAGCTCTGGGACAGTCCGAGAGACCCAGTACTTC.